The count of the clone carrying this TCR beta chain is one. Its target is not known. This record comes from a study of T cell responses to AZD1222 COVID-19 vaccine. Findings and caveats of the study: The donor cohort was predominantly white British with a female majority, and clonal diversity may have been underestimated. The study identified only six AZD1222 recipients as seropositive at baseline.

Clones were sequenced by immunoSEQ multiplex PCR, and TCRdb holds only the in-frame ones, with some missing. The sample carries 80,000 to 90,000 clones, 90% recorded once. V lost 1 base to trimming and J lost 3 bases, with 9 bases between them. The CDR3 runs 13 residues. The germline V gene has CDR1 GTSNPN and CDR2 SVGIG (reference sequence). The sequence was obtained from an adult in good health. The source material was peripheral blood, sampled on day 0 of AZD1222 vaccination. The V call is TRBV30, the J call TRBJ2-5, with D hard to call. The CDR3 region is CAWSATLKETQYF. In DNA form, the CDR3 reads TGTGCCTGGAGTGCGACGCTAAAAGAGACCCAGTACTTC.